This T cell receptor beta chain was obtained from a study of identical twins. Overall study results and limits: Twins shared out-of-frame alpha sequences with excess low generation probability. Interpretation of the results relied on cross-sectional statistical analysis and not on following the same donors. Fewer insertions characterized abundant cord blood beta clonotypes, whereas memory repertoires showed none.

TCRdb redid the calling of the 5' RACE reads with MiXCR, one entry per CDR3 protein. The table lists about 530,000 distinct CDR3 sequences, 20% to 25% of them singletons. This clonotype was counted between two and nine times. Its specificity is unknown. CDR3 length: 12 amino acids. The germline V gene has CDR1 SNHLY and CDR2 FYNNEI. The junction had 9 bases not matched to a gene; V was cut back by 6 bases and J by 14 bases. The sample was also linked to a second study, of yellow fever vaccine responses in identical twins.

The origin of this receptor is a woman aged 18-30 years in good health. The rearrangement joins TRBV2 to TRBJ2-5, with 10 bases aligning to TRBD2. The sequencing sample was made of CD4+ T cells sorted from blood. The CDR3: CASRASGSPTYF. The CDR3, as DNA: TGTGCCAGCAGAGCTAGCGGGAGTCCAACCTACTTC.